This T cell receptor beta chain was recorded in a study of neurological immune-mediated disorders (dated by TCRdb to between 2017 and 2020). At the level of the whole study: Peripheral blood TCR-beta repertoires from patients with HTLV-I-associated myelopathy (HAM/TSP), patients with multiple sclerosis, and healthy controls were compared in the study using UMI-based sequencing. The cohort was made up of 68 subjects, consisting of 15 or so HAM/TSP patients, about 34 multiple sclerosis patients and 20 healthy controls. The 106 TCR-beta libraries covered PBMC samples along with longitudinal samples, technical triplicates, and paired sorted CD4+ and CD8+ T-cell subsets. Technical triplicate libraries were sequenced to precisely calculate the variability in frequency of each individual clone. Study-wide conclusions, independent of this receptor: TCR clonal expansion was highest in HAM/TSP patients and lowest in MS patients, with MS patients falling below even healthy controls. Across subjects, expanded clones never shared an identical CDR3 amino acid sequence, which suggests that the TCR-beta repertoires in every group were private.

This clonotype was detected many times. Its specific antigen is unknown. Within one base of it there is no much larger clone, and no base qualities were kept. The CDR3 has 16 amino acids, counting the end cysteine and phenylalanine. The retained sequence is limited to the CDR3, 48 bases, with the frame set at the first base. As encoded in the germline V gene, CDR1 is SGHVS while CDR2 is FNYEAQ. V ends up 1 base short and J 3 bases short, with an unmatched junction base count of 9. cDNA was synthesized by template-switch 5'RACE using a primer with a 10-nucleotide random unique molecular identifier that tagged each TCR transcript. Each sequencing run produced over 200 million TCR-beta sequences covering 15-18 subjects. The RNeasy kit was used for extraction of total RNA. The KAPA Real-time Library Amplification kit was used to amplify TCR-beta VDJ regions with primers for the TCR constant region and the 5'RACE anchor. Sample indexes and Illumina adaptors were added in a first PCR, after which library yield was increased in a second PCR. After Ampure bead purification, the roughly 650 bp TCR product was size-selected on a 2% E-gel SizeSelection system. Before pooling, library quality was checked on a Bioanalyzer, concentration was measured with Qubit, and libraries were quantified with the Kapa Library Quantification kit. Libraries were sequenced paired-end 2 x 150 bp on an Illumina HiSeq 2500. To increase sequence diversity, about 25-31% phiX was spiked into each library pool. As for the original processing: Quality-filtered reads were processed with the UMI-based MiGEC pipeline, which removed over 80% of raw TCR sequences during error correction. VDJ genes were aligned to IMGT germline references, and each clonotype was defined by a unique CDR3 amino acid sequence together with V-J genes. Clonal expansion, Shannon diversity, and CDR3 relatedness (CalcPairwiseDistances, ClusterSamples) were evaluated with VDJtools, and phylogenetic trees were built with CLCbio workbench. Using coefficient-of-variation modelling across technical triplicates, the study counted a clone as expanded if it had at least 8 unique UMIs. TCRdb reprocessed the public reads (quality trimming at Q25 with fastp, clone calling with MiXCR) and kept in-frame beta chains. Every CDR3 protein is listed once, alongside the most common genes and DNA of its rows. These V and J calls rely on TCRdb rather than the paper's analysis. Across this sample there are about 38,000 distinct CDR3 sequences, with around 10% seen only once. The leading ten clones occupy approximately 4% of the sample.

Taken with the paper, the label for time point translates to: technical triplicate 1. For unsorted PBMC libraries, 2 million PBMCs were used after storage in RNAlater at -80 degrees C until RNA extraction. Peripheral blood was subjected to Ficoll-Hypaque density gradient centrifugation to isolate PBMCs, which were then cryopreserved in liquid nitrogen. Recombination joined TRBV7-6 with TRBJ2-7, with 7 bases matching TRBD2. Material: PBMCs. The sequence came from a man in his sixties with HTLV-1-associated myelopathy (HAM/TSP). The DNA reads as follows: TGTGCCAGCAGCTTAGATCAGCAAGCGGGGATCTACGAGCAGTACTTC. Translated, this is CASSLDQQAGIYEQYF.